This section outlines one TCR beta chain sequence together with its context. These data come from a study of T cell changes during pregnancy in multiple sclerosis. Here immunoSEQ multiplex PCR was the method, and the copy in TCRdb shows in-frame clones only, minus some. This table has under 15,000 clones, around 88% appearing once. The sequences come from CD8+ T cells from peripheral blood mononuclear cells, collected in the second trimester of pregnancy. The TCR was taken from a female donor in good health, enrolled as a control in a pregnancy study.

CDR3 DNA: TGTGCCAGCAGTGCGAGTGCCACCCAGGACATTCAGTACTTC. Translation: CASSASATQDIQYF. The genes are TRBV2 and TRBJ2-4, with D uncertain. The germline CDR1 and CDR2 sequences are SNHLY and FYNNEI. CDR3 length equals 14 residues. Trimming removed 4 bases from V and 8 bases from J, with 15 bases in between.